This TCR beta chain was recorded in a study of blood T cell repertoires in COVID-19. Turning to the study itself: Samples came from the United States, Italy and Spain, spanning acute and convalescent COVID-19.

Source study methods: Quantification of nucleated cells was approximated via reference gene primer amplification. The assay was immunoSEQ multiplex PCR, and TCRdb's table has in-frame clones only and misses some. V, J and clone size were drawn from that table, and D and trimming were deduced from the DNA. The sample carries fewer than 400,000 clones, approximately 86% recorded once. Germline loops: CDR1 LNHDA, CDR2 SQIVND (reference sequence). Trimming at V came to 3 bases and at J to 7 bases, leaving 7 bases not matched to a gene. The CDR3 totals 14 residues. This TCR was recovered from a human donor in a cohort sampled during active COVID-19. The chain couples TRBV19 to TRBJ2-7, with TRBD1 matching over 9 bases. The sequenced material came from peripheral blood. The CDR3 spells CASSMEQGAWEQYF. Written as DNA, the CDR3 is TGTGCCAGTAGTATGGAACAGGGGGCGTGGGAGCAGTACTTC. The complete variable domain, with remaining parts taken from reference TRBV19 and TRBJ2-7, reads DGGITQSPKYLFRKEGQNVTLSCEQNLNHDAMYWYRQDPGQGLRLIYYSQIVNDFQKGDIAEGYSVSREKKESFPLTVTSAQKNPTAFYLCASSMEQGAWEQYFGPGTRLTVT.